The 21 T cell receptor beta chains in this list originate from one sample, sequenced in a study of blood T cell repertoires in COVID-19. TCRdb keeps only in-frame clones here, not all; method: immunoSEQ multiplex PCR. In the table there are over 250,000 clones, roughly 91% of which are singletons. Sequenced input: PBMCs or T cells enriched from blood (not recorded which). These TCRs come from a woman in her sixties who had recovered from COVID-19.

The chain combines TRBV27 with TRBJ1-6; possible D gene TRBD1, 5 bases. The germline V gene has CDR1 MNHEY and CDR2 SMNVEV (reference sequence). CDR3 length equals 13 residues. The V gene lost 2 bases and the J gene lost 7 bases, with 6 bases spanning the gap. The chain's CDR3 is CASSLDRNSPLHF. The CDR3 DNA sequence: TGTGCCAGCAGTTTAGACAGAAATTCACCCCTCCACTTT.

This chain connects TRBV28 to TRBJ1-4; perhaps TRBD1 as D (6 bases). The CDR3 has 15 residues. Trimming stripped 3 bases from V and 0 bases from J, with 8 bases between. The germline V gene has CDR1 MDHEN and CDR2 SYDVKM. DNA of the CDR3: TGTGCCAGCAGTTTTCGGACAGCAACTAATGAAAAACTGTTTTTT. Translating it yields CASSFRTATNEKLFF.

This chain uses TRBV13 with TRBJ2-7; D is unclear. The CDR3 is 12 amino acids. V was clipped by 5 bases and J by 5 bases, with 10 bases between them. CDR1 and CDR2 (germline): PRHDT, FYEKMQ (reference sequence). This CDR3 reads CASSLRNDEQYF. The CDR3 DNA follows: TGTGCCAGCAGCCTTAGAAATGACGAGCAGTACTTC.

The CDR3 DNA reads as TGTGCCAGCAGTGATAGGTACAGAGAGCAGTTCTTC. Its translation: CASSDRYREQFF. The chain recombines TRBV2 with TRBJ2-1; D call uncertain. The V end lost 3 bases, the J end lost 10 bases, and 10 bases lay between the germline ends. The CDR3 is 12 residues long. CDR1 and CDR2 from the germline V gene are SNHLY and FYNNEI.

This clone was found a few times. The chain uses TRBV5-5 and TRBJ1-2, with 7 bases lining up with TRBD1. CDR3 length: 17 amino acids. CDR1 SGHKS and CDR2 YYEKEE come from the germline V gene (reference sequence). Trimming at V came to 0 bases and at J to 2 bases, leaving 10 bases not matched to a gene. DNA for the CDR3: TGTGCCAGCAGCTTGGAGACCCGAGGGGGCCCCAACTATGGCTACACCTTC. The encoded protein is CASSLETRGGPNYGYTF.

The CDR3 DNA follows: TGTGCCACCGGACACATAGCGGGAGGGCCGTATGAGCAGTTCTTC. Translated: CATGHIAGGPYEQFF. J is TRBJ2-1 and V is TRBV24-1; 11 nucleotides align to TRBD2. From germline, CDR1 is KGHDR and CDR2 SFDVKD. V shed 9 bases, J shed 8 bases, and the junction held 11 bases outside the gene matches. The CDR3 is 15 amino acids.

CDR3 protein: CASSDRGLYGYTF. The DNA of the CDR3 is TGTGCCAGCAGTGATAGGGGCCTCTATGGCTACACCTTC. The rearrangement joins TRBV7-4 to TRBJ1-2; perhaps TRBD1 as D (5 bases). The V gene lost 6 bases and the J gene lost 4 bases, with 12 bases spanning the gap. Germline V lookup: CDR1 SGHVT, CDR2 SQSDAQ. The CDR3 totals 13 residues.

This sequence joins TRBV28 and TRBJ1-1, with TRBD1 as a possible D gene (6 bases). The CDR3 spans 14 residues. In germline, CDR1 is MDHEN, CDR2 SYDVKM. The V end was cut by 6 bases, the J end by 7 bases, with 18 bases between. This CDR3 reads CASRPGQFGVEAFF. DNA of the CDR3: TGTGCCAGCAGACCAGGACAGTTTGGCGTTGAAGCTTTCTTT.

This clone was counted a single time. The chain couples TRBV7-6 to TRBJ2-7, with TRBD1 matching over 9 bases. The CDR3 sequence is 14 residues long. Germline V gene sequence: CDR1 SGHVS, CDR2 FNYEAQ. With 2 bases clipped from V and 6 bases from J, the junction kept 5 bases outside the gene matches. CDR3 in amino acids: CASSLMGQGSEQYF. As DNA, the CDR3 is TGTGCCAGCAGCTTAATGGGACAGGGCTCCGAGCAGTACTTC.

The CDR3 here is CASSVSSGSTDTQYF. The CDR3 nucleotides read TGTGCCAGCAGCGTATCTAGCGGAAGCACAGATACGCAGTATTTT. V gene TRBV7-8 combines with J gene TRBJ2-3; TRBD2 matches 7 bases. The CDR3 loop spans 15 amino acids. V shed 5 bases and J 0 bases; nucleotides not matched to a gene: 5. Germline assignment: CDR1 SGHVS and CDR2 FQNEAQ.

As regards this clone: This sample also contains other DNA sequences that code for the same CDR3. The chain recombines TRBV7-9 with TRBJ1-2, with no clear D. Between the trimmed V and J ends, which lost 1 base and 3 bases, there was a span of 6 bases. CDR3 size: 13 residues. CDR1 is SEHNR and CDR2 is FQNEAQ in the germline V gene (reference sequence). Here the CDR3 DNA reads TGTGCCAGCAGCTTAGACAGAGACTATGGCTACACCTTC. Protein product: CASSLDRDYGYTF. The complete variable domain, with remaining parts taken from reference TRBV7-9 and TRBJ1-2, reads DTGVSQNPRHKITKRGQNVTFRCDPISEHNRLYWYRQTLGQGPEFLTYFQNEAQLEKSRLLSDRFSAERPKGSFSTLEIQRTEQGDSAMYLCASSLDRDYGYTFGSGTRLTVV.

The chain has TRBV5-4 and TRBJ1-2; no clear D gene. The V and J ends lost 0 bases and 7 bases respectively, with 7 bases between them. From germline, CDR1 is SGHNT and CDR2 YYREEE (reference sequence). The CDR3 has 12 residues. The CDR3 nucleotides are TGTGCCAGCAGCTTGGTTACAGCTGGCTACACCTTC. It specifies CASSLVTAGYTF.

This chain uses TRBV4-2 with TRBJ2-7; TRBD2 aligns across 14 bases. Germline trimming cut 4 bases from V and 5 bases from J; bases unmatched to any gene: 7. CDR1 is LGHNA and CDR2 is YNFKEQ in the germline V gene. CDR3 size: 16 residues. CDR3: CASSRGTSGSIHEQYF. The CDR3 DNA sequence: TGTGCCAGCAGCCGGGGGACTAGCGGGAGTATCCACGAGCAGTACTTC.

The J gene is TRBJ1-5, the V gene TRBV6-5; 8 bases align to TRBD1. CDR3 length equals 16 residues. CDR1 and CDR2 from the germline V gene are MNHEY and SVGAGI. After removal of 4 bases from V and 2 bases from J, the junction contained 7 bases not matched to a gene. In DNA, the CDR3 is TGTGCCAGCAGTTCTCGAACAGGGGGTGGCAATCAGCCCCAGCATTTT. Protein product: CASSSRTGGGNQPQHF.

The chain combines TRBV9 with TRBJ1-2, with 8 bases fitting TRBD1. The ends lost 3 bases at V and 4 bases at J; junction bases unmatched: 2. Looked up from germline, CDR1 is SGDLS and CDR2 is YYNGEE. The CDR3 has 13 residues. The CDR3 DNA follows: TGTGCCAGCAGCGCGGGACAGGCCTATGGCTACACCTTC. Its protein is CASSAGQAYGYTF.

This CDR3 reads CASSQNRGKADEQYF. CDR3 sequence (DNA): TGTGCCAGCAGCCAGAACAGGGGTAAAGCCGACGAGCAGTACTTC. The V and J genes are TRBV5-7 and TRBJ2-7, with 7 positions matching TRBD1. TRBV5-7 is an ORF; its function is uncertain. V gave up 4 bases and J gave up 5 bases; unmatched junction bases: 12. CDR3 length equals 15 residues.

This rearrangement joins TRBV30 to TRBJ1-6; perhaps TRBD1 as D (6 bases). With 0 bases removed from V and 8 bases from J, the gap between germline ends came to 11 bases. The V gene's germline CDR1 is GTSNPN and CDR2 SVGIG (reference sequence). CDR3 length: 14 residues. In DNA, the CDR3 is TGTGCCTGGAGTGTGGGGACAAGGGATTCACCCCTCCACTTT. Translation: CAWSVGTRDSPLHF.

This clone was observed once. Here the CDR3 reads CASSVAGAGGEKLFF. CDR3 nucleotide sequence: TGTGCCAGCAGCGTAGCGGGGGCAGGGGGAGAAAAACTGTTTTTT. The rearrangement links TRBV9 to TRBJ1-4; 7 bases align to TRBD1. Germline assignment: CDR1 SGDLS and CDR2 YYNGEE. The length of the CDR3 is 15 residues. With 0 bases clipped from V and 8 bases from J, the junction kept 7 bases outside the gene matches. Together with reference TRBV9 and TRBJ1-4, the CDR3 gives the full variable domain: DSGVTQTPKHLITATGQRVTLRCSPRSGDLSVYWYQQSLDQGLQFLIQYYNGEERAKGNILERFSAQQFPDLHSELNLSSLELGDSALYFCASSVAGAGGEKLFFGSGTQLSVL.

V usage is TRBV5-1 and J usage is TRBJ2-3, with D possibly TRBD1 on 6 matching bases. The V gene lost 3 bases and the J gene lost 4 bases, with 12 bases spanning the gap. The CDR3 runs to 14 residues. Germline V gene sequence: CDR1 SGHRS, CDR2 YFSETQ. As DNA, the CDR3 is TGCGCCAGCAGCTACCAAGGGGGAGCAGATACGCAGTATTTT. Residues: CASSYQGGADTQYF.

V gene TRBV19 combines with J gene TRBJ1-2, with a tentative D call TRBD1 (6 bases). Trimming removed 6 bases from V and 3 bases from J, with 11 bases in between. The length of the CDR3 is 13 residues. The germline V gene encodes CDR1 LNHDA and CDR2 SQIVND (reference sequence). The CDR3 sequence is CASSRDTDYGYTF. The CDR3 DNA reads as TGTGCCAGTAGCCGGGACACCGACTATGGCTACACCTTC.

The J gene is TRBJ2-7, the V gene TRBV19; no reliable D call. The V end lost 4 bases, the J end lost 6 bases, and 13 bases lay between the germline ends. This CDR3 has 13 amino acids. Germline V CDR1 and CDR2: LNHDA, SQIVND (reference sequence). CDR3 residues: CASSSASGFEQYF. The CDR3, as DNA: TGTGCCAGTAGTAGCGCTTCGGGTTTCGAGCAGTACTTC.